This entry lists 21 T cell receptor beta chains sequenced from one sample in a study of blood T cell repertoires in COVID-19. Measured with immunoSEQ multiplex PCR; TCRdb has only the in-frame clones, and not every one. The data show approximately 99,000 clones, 80% to 90% seen once. Material for sequencing was peripheral blood. The receptors originated from a human donor in a cohort sampled during active COVID-19.

The chain uses TRBV29-1 and TRBJ2-7, with 8 bases that match TRBD2. Germline trimming cut 8 bases from V and 3 bases from J; bases unmatched to any gene: 9. This CDR3 region has 13 residues. CDR1 is SQVTM, CDR2 ANQGSEA, per germline. The CDR3 sequence is CSYTGTSGYEQYF. The DNA of the CDR3 is TGCAGCTACACCGGGACTAGTGGCTACGAGCAGTACTTC.

This sequence joins TRBV12-3 or TRBV12-4 and TRBJ2-5, with D maybe TRBD2 (5 bases). V lost 6 bases and J lost 1, with 9 bases in between. There are 13 residues in the CDR3. Here the CDR3 DNA reads TGTGCCAGCAGCACTAGTGCCCAAGAGACCCAGTACTTC. It is translated as CASSTSAQETQYF.

The V call is TRBV6-5, the J call TRBJ2-7; D unclear. Trimming took 7 bases from V and 2 from J, leaving 12 bases between them. Germline V gives CDR1 MNHEY, CDR2 SVGAGI. CDR3 length: 13 amino acids. The CDR3 protein is CASTPRWAYEQYF. For the CDR3, the DNA is TGTGCCAGCACCCCCAGGTGGGCCTACGAGCAGTACTTC.

The chain links TRBV2 to TRBJ2-7; 11 nucleotides agree with TRBD1. The CDR3 has 13 residues. Germline CDR1 reads SNHLY; CDR2 reads FYNNEI. Trimming removed 9 bases from V and 5 bases from J; junction bases left unmatched: 6. The CDR3 loop is CASCWTGGDEQYF. CDR3 sequence (DNA): TGTGCCAGTTGTTGGACAGGGGGCGACGAGCAGTACTTC.

The CDR3: CASSPQPGLLSEQYF. CDR3 nucleotide sequence: TGTGCCAGCAGTCCTCAGCCGGGACTATTAAGCGAGCAGTACTTC. The chain joins TRBV7-3 to TRBJ2-7; 7 bases map to TRBD2. Losses at the gene ends were 6 bases for V and 6 bases for J; bases not matched to a gene: 14. CDR1 SGHTA and CDR2 FQGTGA come from the germline V gene. The CDR3 consists of 15 residues.

The V call is TRBV5-4, the J call TRBJ1-5; perhaps TRBD1 as D (6 bases). Trimming cost V 3 bases and J 0 bases, with 16 bases left between them. Germline values: CDR1 SGHNT, CDR2 YYREEE (reference sequence). CDR3 length equals 17 residues. The CDR3 DNA reads as TGTGCCAGCAGCTCGAGGCCGGGACACCTTAGCAATCAGCCCCAGCATTTT. Amino acid sequence: CASSSRPGHLSNQPQHF.

This clone was recorded a few times. The chain couples TRBV11-2 to TRBJ1-2; tentative D call: TRBD1 (5 bases). Trimming removed 3 bases from V and 0 bases from J, with 14 bases in between. This CDR3 region has 16 residues. Germline CDR1 and CDR2: SGHAT and FQNNGV. The CDR3: CASSLTYRSPNYGYTF. The CDR3 bases are TGTGCCAGCAGCTTGACCTACAGGTCCCCTAACTATGGCTACACCTTC.

This chain connects TRBV28 to TRBJ2-7; no reliable D call. The germline gives CDR1 MDHEN, CDR2 SYDVKM. Between the trimmed V and J ends, which lost 0 bases and 4 bases, there was a span of 10 bases. The CDR3 contains 14 residues. CDR3 in amino acids: CASSLWGPTYEQYF. The CDR3 DNA follows: TGTGCCAGCAGTTTATGGGGCCCCACGTACGAGCAGTACTTC.

The chain couples TRBV27 to TRBJ2-1; 9 bases map to TRBD2. This CDR3 region has 15 residues. CDR1 is MNHEY and CDR2 is SMNVEV in the germline V gene (reference sequence). Unmatched junction bases numbered 11, after V lost 6 bases and J lost 8 bases. CDR3 sequence: CASRRTSGLNDEQFF. The CDR3 region has the DNA TGTGCCAGCAGACGAACTAGCGGGCTAAACGATGAGCAGTTCTTC.

This rearrangement joins TRBV6-5 to TRBJ2-3; no firm D call. Deletions cut 6 bases from V and 4 bases from J, with 11 bases between. The CDR3 is made up of 13 amino acids. Germline V gene sequence: CDR1 MNHEY, CDR2 SVGAGI. The CDR3 region has the DNA TGTGCCAGCAGGAGATCGCCCTCAGATACGCAGTATTTT. Translated, it gives CASRRSPSDTQYF.

The gene calls are TRBV29-1 and TRBJ2-2; 8 bases match TRBD1. Germline V CDR1 and CDR2: SQVTM, ANQGSEA. The CDR3 length is 18 residues. Trimming took 4 bases from V and 0 from J; bases not matched to a gene: 13. CDR3 nucleotide sequence: TGCAGCGTTGTTTGGGGGGCAGGGGGCGTTGCGAACACCGGGGAGCTGTTTTTT. Protein: CSVVWGAGGVANTGELFF.

The CDR3 loop is CASSRAQGVSEAFF. The CDR3 bases are TGCGCCAGCAGCCGCGCCCAGGGGGTGTCTGAAGCTTTCTTT. The gene calls are TRBV5-1 and TRBJ1-1; 7 bases are shared with TRBD1. The CDR3 extends over 14 amino acids. After removal of 4 bases from V and 6 bases from J, the junction contained 9 bases not matched to a gene. Germline V gives CDR1 SGHRS, CDR2 YFSETQ. Full variable domain (missing parts from reference TRBV5-1 and TRBJ1-1): KAGVTQTPRYLIKTRGQQVTLSCSPISGHRSVSWYQQTPGQGLQFLFEYFSETQRNKGNFPGRFSGRQFSNSRSEMNVSTLELGDSALYLCASSRAQGVSEAFFGQGTRLTVV.

The V call is TRBV2, the J call TRBJ2-7; the D gene is possibly TRBD2 (7 bases). V shed 10 bases and J shed 2 bases, with 18 bases lying between them. The CDR3 is made up of 14 amino acids. Germline V gene data show CDR1 as SNHLY and CDR2 as FYNNEI. The CDR3 DNA follows: TGTGCCAACAGGGAGGGACGGCGGACCTACGAGCAGTACTTC. Its protein is CANREGRRTYEQYF.

V is TRBV12-3 or TRBV12-4 and J is TRBJ2-7, with 7 bases matching TRBD1. Losses at the gene ends were 7 bases for V and 3 bases for J; bases not matched to a gene: 6. There are 13 residues in the CDR3. In DNA form, the CDR3 reads TGTGCCAGCACCTGGGGACAGTACTACGAGCAGTACTTC. As protein: CASTWGQYYEQYF.

V and J are TRBV5-8 and TRBJ2-7, with a weak D call TRBD2 (7 bases). Trimming took off 0 bases at V and 4 bases at J, with 17 bases between the two ends. CDR1 SGHTS and CDR2 YDEGEE come from the germline V gene. The CDR3 is made up of 16 amino acids. The CDR3: CASSLGGGHQRYEQYF. DNA of the CDR3: TGTGCCAGCAGCTTGGGGGGGGGACACCAAAGATACGAGCAGTACTTC.

The V and J genes are TRBV10-1 and TRBJ2-3; D remains ambiguous. The CDR3 extends over 14 amino acids. The germline gives CDR1 WNHNN, CDR2 SYGVQD (reference sequence). The V gene lost 3 bases and the J gene lost 2 bases, with 9 bases spanning the gap. The CDR3 coding sequence is TGCGCCAGCAGTGAAGCAGGCCCCACAGATACGCAGTATTTT. This translates into CASSEAGPTDTQYF.

This clone has only one observation. In DNA form, the CDR3 reads TGTGCCACCGTACAGGGGGGCCAAGAGACCCAGTACTTC. Encoded protein: CATVQGGQETQYF. The chain is built from TRBV28 and TRBJ2-5; TRBD1 agrees at 8 bases. V was clipped by 10 bases and J by 1 base; unmatched bases: 5. The V gene's germline CDR1 is MDHEN and CDR2 SYDVKM. The CDR3 covers 13 residues.

The chain joins TRBV5-1 to TRBJ2-3, with 11 bases matching TRBD1. Germline V gene sequence: CDR1 SGHRS, CDR2 YFSETQ. The ends lost 0 bases at V and 4 bases at J; junction bases unmatched: 7. This CDR3 is 17 amino acids long. The CDR3 loop is CASSLAPMGQGADTQYF. The CDR3 nucleotides read TGCGCCAGCAGCTTGGCCCCCATGGGACAGGGGGCAGATACGCAGTATTTT.

The chain has TRBV3-1 (or the pseudogene TRBV3-2) and TRBJ2-5, with unresolved D. Per germline, CDR1 LGHDT and CDR2 YNNKEL (reference sequence). There are 16 residues in the CDR3. Trimming removed 1 base at V and 2 bases at J, with 14 bases between. The CDR3 bases are TGTGCCAGCAGCCAAGGATCACGGGTGATTCAAGAGACCCAGTACTTC. Translation gives CASSQGSRVIQETQYF.

This chain joins TRBV10-2 and TRBJ2-2, with 10 bases lining up with TRBD1. Trimming removed 7 bases from V and 4 bases from J; junction bases left unmatched: 9. The germline V gene has CDR1 WSHSY and CDR2 SAAADI. This CDR3 comprises 16 residues. The CDR3: CASTLRQGAFTGELFF. CDR3 nucleotide sequence: TGCGCCAGCACCCTCCGACAGGGGGCATTCACCGGGGAGCTGTTTTTT.

The CDR3 DNA follows: TGTGCCAGCAGCTTAGATAGCGGACAAAGGGAGACCCAGTACTTC. It codes for CASSLDSGQRETQYF. This rearrangement joins TRBV7-2 to TRBJ2-5, with TRBD2 as a possible D gene (6 bases). The V end lost 1 base, the J end lost 5 bases, and 14 bases lay between the germline ends. Germline CDR1 SGHTA, CDR2 FQGNSA. The CDR3 totals 15 residues.